This TCR beta chain stems from a study of shared clonotypes between healthy human individuals. Assay: immunoSEQ multiplex PCR; the TCRdb copy retains only in-frame clones and omits some. The table records 2 million to 2.5 million clones, approximately 95% of them present only once. Details on this clone: Within the sample, other DNA sequences also encode this same CDR3.

The V and J ends lost 4 bases and 2 bases respectively, with 9 bases between them. Germline V gives CDR1 SNHLY, CDR2 FYNNEI. CDR3 length: 14 residues. The rearrangement uses TRBV2 and TRBJ1-5; no firm D call. This sequence originates from a man younger than 35 in good health. The sequenced sample consisted of naive CD4+ T cells sorted from blood. Subset noted: CD45RA+ positively selected. CDR3 region: CASSGEVGNQPQHF. The CDR3 DNA is TGTGCCAGCAGTGGGGAGGTGGGCAATCAGCCCCAGCATTTT. Based on the CDR3 plus reference TRBV2 and TRBJ1-5, the full variable domain is EPEVTQTPSHQVTQMGQEVILRCVPISNHLYFYWYRQILGQKVEFLVSFYNNEISEKSEIFDDQFSVERPDGSNFTLKIRSTKLEDSAMYFCASSGEVGNQPQHFGDGTRLSIL.